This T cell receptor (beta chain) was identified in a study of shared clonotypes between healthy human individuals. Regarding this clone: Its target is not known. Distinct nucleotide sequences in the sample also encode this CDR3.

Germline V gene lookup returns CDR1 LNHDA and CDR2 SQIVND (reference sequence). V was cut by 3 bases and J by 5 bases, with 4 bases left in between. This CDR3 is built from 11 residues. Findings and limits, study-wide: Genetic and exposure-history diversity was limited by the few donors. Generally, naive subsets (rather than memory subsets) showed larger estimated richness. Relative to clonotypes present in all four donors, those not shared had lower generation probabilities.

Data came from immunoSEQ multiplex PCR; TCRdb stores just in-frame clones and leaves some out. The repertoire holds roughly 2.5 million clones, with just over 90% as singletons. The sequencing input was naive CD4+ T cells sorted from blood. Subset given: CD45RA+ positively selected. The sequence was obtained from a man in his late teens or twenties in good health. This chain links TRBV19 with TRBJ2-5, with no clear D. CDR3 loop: CASSIAETQYF. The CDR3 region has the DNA TGTGCCAGTAGTATTGCCGAGACCCAGTACTTC.